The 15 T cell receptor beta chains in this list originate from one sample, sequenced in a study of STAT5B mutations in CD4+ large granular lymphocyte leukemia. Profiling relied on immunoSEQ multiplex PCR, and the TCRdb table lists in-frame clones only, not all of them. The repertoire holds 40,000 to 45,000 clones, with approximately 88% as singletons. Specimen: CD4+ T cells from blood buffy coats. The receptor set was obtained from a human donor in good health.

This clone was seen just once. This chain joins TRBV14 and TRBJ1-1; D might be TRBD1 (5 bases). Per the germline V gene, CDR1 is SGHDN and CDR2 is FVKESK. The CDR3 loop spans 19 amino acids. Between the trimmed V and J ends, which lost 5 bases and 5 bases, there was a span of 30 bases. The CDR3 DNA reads TGTGCCAGCAGCAACCTACGGGGTATGGTGGGGGAGCTAGGGACTGAAGCTTTCTTT. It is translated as CASSNLRGMVGELGTEAFF.

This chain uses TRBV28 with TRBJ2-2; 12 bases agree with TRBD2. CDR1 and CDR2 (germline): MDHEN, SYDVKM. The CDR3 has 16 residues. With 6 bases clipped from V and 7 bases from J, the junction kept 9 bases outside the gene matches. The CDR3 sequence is CASRILAGGRNGELFF. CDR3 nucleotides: TGTGCCAGCAGAATACTAGCGGGGGGACGGAACGGGGAGCTGTTTTTT.

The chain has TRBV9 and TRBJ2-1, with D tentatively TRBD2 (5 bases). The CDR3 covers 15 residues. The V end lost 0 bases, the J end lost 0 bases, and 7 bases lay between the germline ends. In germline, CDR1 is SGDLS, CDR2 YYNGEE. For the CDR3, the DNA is TGTGCCAGCAGCGTAGGCGGGTTCTCCTACAATGAGCAGTTCTTC. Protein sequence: CASSVGGFSYNEQFF.

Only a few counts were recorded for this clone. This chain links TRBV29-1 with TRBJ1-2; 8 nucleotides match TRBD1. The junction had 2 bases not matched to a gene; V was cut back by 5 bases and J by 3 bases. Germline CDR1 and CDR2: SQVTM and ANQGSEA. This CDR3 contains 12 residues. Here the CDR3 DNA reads TGCAGCGTTATGGACAGGGACTATGGCTACACCTTC. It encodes CSVMDRDYGYTF. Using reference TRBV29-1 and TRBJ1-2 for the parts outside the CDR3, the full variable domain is SAVISQKPSRDICQRGTSLTIQCQVDSQVTMMFWYRQQPGQSLTLIATANQGSEATYESGFVIDKFPISRPNLTFSTLTVSNMSPEDSSIYLCSVMDRDYGYTFGSGTRLTVV.

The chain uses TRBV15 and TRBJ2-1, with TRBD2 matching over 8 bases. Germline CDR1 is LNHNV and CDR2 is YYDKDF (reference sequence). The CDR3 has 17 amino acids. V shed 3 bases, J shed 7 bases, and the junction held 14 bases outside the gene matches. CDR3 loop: CATSSPGGLGSRNEQFF. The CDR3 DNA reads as TGTGCCACCAGCAGTCCCGGGGGACTAGGATCTCGAAATGAGCAGTTCTTC.

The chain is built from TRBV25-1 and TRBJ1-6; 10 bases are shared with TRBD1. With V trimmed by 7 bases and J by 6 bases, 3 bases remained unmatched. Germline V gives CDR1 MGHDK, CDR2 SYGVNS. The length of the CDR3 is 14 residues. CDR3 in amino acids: CASTRTGGNSPLHF. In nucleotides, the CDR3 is TGTGCCAGCACCAGGACAGGGGGTAATTCACCCCTCCACTTT.

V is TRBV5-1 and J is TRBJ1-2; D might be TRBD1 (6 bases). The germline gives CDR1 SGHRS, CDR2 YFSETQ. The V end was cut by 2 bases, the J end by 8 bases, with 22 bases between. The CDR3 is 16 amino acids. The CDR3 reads CASSFASGGASVGYTF. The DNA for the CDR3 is TGCGCCAGCAGCTTCGCGTCGGGGGGCGCATCTGTAGGCTACACCTTC.

In DNA, the CDR3 is TGCAGTGCTAGAGACAGGACGGGCTACACCTTC. Translating gives CSARDRTGYTF. The rearrangement joins TRBV20-1 to TRBJ1-2, with D unresolved. V shed 0 bases and J shed 8 bases, with 7 bases lying between them. The CDR3 spans 11 residues. Germline V gene data show CDR1 as DFQATT and CDR2 as SNEGSKA (reference sequence).

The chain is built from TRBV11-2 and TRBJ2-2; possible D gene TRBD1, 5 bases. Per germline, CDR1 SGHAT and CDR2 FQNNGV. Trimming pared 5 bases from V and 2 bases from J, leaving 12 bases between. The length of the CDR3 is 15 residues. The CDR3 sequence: CASSRRQGNTGELFF. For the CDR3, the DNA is TGTGCCAGCAGCAGACGGCAGGGAAACACCGGGGAGCTGTTTTTT.

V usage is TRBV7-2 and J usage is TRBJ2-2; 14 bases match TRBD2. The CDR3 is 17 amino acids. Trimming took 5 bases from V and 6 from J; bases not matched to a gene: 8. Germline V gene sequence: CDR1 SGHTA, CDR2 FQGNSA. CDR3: CASSPLGTSGGAGELFF. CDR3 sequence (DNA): TGTGCCAGCAGCCCCCTAGGGACTAGCGGGGGAGCCGGGGAGCTGTTTTTT. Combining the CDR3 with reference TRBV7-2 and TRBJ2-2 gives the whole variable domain GAGVSQSPSNKVTEKGKDVELRCDPISGHTALYWYRQSLGQGLEFLIYFQGNSAPDKSGLPSDRFSAERTGGSVSTLTIQRTQQEDSAVYLCASSPLGTSGGAGELFFGEGSRLTVL.

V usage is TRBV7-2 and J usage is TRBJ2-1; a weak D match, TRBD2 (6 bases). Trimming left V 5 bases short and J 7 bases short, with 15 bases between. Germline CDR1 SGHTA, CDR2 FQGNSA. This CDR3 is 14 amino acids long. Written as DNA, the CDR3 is TGTGCCAGCAGCCCCCCGGGACTTTGGAATGAGCAGTTCTTC. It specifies CASSPPGLWNEQFF.

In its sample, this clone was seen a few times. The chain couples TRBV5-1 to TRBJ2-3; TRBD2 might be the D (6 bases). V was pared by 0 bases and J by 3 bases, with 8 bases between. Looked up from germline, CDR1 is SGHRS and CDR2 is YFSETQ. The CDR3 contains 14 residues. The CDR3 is CASSLGRGTDTQYF. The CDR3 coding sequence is TGCGCCAGCAGCTTGGGGAGGGGTACAGATACGCAGTATTTT.

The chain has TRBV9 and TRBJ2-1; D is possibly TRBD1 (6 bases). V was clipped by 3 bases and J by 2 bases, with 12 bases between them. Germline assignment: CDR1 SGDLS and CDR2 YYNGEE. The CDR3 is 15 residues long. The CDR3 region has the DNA TGTGCCAGCAGCGCCACAGGGTATACCTACAATGAGCAGTTCTTC. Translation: CASSATGYTYNEQFF.

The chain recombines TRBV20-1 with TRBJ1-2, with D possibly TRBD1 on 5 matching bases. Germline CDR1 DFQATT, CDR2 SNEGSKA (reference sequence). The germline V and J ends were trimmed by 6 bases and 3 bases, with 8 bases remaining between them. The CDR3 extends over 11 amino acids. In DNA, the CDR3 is TGCAGTGCCGGACACGACTATGGCTACACCTTC. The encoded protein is CSAGHDYGYTF.

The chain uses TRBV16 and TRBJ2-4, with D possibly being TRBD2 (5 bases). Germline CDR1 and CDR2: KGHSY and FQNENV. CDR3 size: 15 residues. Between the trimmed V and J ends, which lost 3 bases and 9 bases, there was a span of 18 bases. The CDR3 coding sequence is TGTGCCAGCAGCCAGGAAGTGTCGGCCGAGGGCATTCAGTACTTC. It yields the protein CASSQEVSAEGIQYF.